The clone carrying this T cell receptor beta chain was counted at least ten times. What it recognizes is unknown. The data derive from a study of spatial heterogeneity in lung cancer. Study summary: Fewer alpha-chain than beta-chain sequences were consistently detected. Whole-study results and caveats: Counts that tracked tumor mutation counts were those of expanded intratumoral alpha and beta TCRs.

Time point here: sample taken at primary tumor resection. A unique molecular identifier was carried by every single TCR cDNA molecule. MiXCR, run by TCRdb on the 5' RACE reads, gives a single entry per CDR3 protein. The sample includes 20,000 to 30,000 distinct CDR3 sequences, 8.8% seen only once; the top ten take 7.7%. This TCR was recovered from a male donor with early-stage non-small cell lung cancer. The sequenced sample was lung tumor tissue, obtained at surgery.

CDR3 in amino acids: CASSAGQLGTNTIYF. CDR3 DNA sequence: TGTGCCAGCAGCGCGGGACAGTTAGGAACGAACACCATATATTTT. J is TRBJ1-3 and V is TRBV11-2; TRBD1 agrees at 7 bases. The trim removed 5 bases at V and 7 bases at J, leaving 11 bases unmatched. This CDR3 contains 15 residues. In germline, CDR1 is SGHAT, CDR2 FQNNGV.